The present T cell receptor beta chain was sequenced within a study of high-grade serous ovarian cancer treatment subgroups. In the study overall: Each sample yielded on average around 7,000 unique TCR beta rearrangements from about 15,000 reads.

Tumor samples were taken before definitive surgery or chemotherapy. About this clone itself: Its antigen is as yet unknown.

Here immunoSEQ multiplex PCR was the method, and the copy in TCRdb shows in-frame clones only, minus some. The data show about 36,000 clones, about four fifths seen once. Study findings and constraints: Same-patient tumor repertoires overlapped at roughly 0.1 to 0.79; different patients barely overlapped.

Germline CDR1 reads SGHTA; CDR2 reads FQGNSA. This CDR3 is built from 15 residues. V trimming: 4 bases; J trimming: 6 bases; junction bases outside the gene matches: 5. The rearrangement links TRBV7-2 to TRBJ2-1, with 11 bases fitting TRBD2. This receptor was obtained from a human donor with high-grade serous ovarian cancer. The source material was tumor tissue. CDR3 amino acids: CASSSNSGRVNEQFF. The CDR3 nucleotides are TGTGCCAGCAGCTCAAATAGCGGGAGGGTCAATGAGCAGTTCTTC. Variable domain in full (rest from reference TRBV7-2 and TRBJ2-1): GAGVSQSPSNKVTEKGKDVELRCDPISGHTALYWYRQSLGQGLEFLIYFQGNSAPDKSGLPSDRFSAERTGGSVSTLTIQRTQQEDSAVYLCASSSNSGRVNEQFFGPGTRLTVL.